What follows are 14 T cell receptor beta chains derived from one specimen sequenced in a study of blood T cell repertoires in COVID-19. The repertoire was sequenced with immunoSEQ multiplex PCR; TCRdb's copy has only in-frame clones and lacks some. The sample lists over 40,000 clones; about 84% were seen once. Material: peripheral blood. The receptors were gathered from a human donor in a cohort sampled during active COVID-19.

The chain combines TRBV5-5 with TRBJ1-2; D remains unclear. This CDR3 has 15 residues. CDR1 and CDR2 from the germline V gene are SGHKS and YYEKEE (reference sequence). The ends were cut back, 5 bases at V and 0 bases at J, with 14 bases in the middle. The CDR3 DNA reads as TGTGCCAGCAGTCCAGAGGGTTTAGCTAACTATGGCTACACCTTC. Its protein product is CASSPEGLANYGYTF.

The chain is built from TRBV9 and TRBJ2-7; possibly TRBD1 for D (6 bases). Deletions cut 4 bases from V and 6 bases from J, with 17 bases between. Germline loops: CDR1 SGDLS, CDR2 YYNGEE. The CDR3 runs to 14 residues. The CDR3 reads CASSLTPGTTEQYF. The CDR3 DNA reads as TGTGCCAGCAGCTTAACTCCCGGGACAACCGAGCAGTACTTC.

V and J are TRBV5-1 and TRBJ1-5, with 9 bases matching TRBD1. There are 15 residues in the CDR3. The germline gives CDR1 SGHRS, CDR2 YFSETQ. V shed 0 bases, J shed 4 bases, and the junction held 2 bases outside the gene matches. CDR3 loop: CASSLGGTGNQPQHF. As DNA, the CDR3 is TGCGCCAGCAGCTTGGGTGGGACAGGGAATCAGCCCCAGCATTTT.

This chain links TRBV14 with TRBJ1-2; the match to TRBD1 covers 7 bases. Germline CDR1 reads SGHDN; CDR2 reads FVKESK. The CDR3 runs to 15 residues. Trimming at V came to 2 bases and at J to 4 bases, leaving 7 bases not matched to a gene. This CDR3 is CASSQTTGTPYGYTF. The CDR3 DNA reads as TGTGCCAGCAGCCAAACGACAGGGACTCCCTATGGCTACACCTTC.

The CDR3 spells CASSLFPGTENSPLHF. CDR3 DNA: TGTGCCAGCAGCTTATTTCCCGGGACAGAGAATTCACCCCTCCACTTT. The V and J genes are TRBV7-2 and TRBJ1-6; 7 nucleotides agree with TRBD1. This CDR3 is built from 16 residues. Germline lookup yields CDR1 SGHTA and CDR2 FQGNSA. With V trimmed by 2 bases and J by 7 bases, 8 bases remained unmatched.

This chain links TRBV5-1 with TRBJ2-5; a weak D match, TRBD1 (6 bases). Trimming left V 2 bases short and J 3 bases short, with 11 bases between. CDR3 length: 14 residues. Germline V lookup: CDR1 SGHRS, CDR2 YFSETQ. CDR3 in amino acids: CASSFSGQKETQYF. The CDR3 bases are TGCGCCAGCAGCTTTTCGGGACAAAAAGAGACCCAGTACTTC.

The rearrangement joins TRBV7-2 to TRBJ1-6, with 8 bases aligning to TRBD1. V lost 5 bases to trimming and J lost 6 bases; unmatched junction nucleotides: 9. Germline lookup yields CDR1 SGHTA and CDR2 FQGNSA. This CDR3 is built from 16 residues. The CDR3 bases are TGTGCCAGCAGCCCTCAGGGGGCGCTTCCTAATTCACCCCTCCACTTT. Protein product: CASSPQGALPNSPLHF.

The chain is built from TRBV19 and TRBJ1-2; 7 nucleotides agree with TRBD1. CDR1 is LNHDA and CDR2 is SQIVND in the germline V gene (reference sequence). The V and J ends lost 5 bases and 2 bases, in that order; junction bases with no gene match: 5. This CDR3 is 14 amino acids long. The CDR3 protein is CASSRSRGNYGYTF. The CDR3 DNA reads TGTGCCAGTAGTCGATCCAGGGGGAACTATGGCTACACCTTC.

The DNA for the CDR3 is TGTGCCAGCAGTCGAAGGGGTGGCAATGAGCAGTTCTTC. This sequence encodes CASSRRGGNEQFF. V usage is TRBV12-3 or TRBV12-4 and J usage is TRBJ2-1, with a possible D match to TRBD1 (5 bases). The ends were cut back, 5 bases at V and 6 bases at J, with 11 bases in the middle. This CDR3 contains 13 residues.

The V gene is TRBV15, the J gene TRBJ1-1, with D unclear. Germline V CDR1 and CDR2: LNHNV, YYDKDF (reference sequence). This CDR3 region has 14 residues. V gave up 1 base and J gave up 5 bases, with 11 bases separating them. The CDR3 coding sequence is TGTGCCACCAGCAGAGGTGTGGTGGAGACTGAAGCTTTCTTT. It encodes CATSRGVVETEAFF. Full variable domain (missing parts from reference TRBV15 and TRBJ1-1): DAMVIQNPRYQVTQFGKPVTLSCSQTLNHNVMYWYQQKSSQAPKLLFHYYDKDFNNEADTPDNFQSRRPNTSFCFLDIRSPGLGDTAMYLCATSRGVVETEAFFGQGTRLTVV.

This rearrangement joins TRBV15 to TRBJ2-5, with TRBD1 matching over 9 bases. The CDR3 loop spans 16 amino acids. V was pared by 0 bases and J by 4 bases, with 6 bases of the junction left unmatched. Germline V gives CDR1 LNHNV, CDR2 YYDKDF (reference sequence). The CDR3 DNA is TGTGCCACCAGCAGAGATGGGACACAGGGGGCAGAGACCCAGTACTTC. Its protein product is CATSRDGTQGAETQYF. The whole variable domain, remainder taken from reference TRBV15 and TRBJ2-5, is DAMVIQNPRYQVTQFGKPVTLSCSQTLNHNVMYWYQQKSSQAPKLLFHYYDKDFNNEADTPDNFQSRRPNTSFCFLDIRSPGLGDTAMYLCATSRDGTQGAETQYFGPGTRLLVL.

V usage is TRBV19 and J usage is TRBJ2-1; 11 bases are a match to TRBD2. The germline gives CDR1 LNHDA, CDR2 SQIVND (reference sequence). The CDR3 length is 12 residues. Losses at the gene ends were 3 bases for V and 12 bases for J; bases not matched to a gene: 1. The CDR3: CASSIGTSGQFF. The CDR3 DNA reads TGTGCCAGTAGTATTGGGACTAGCGGGCAGTTCTTC. The full variable domain, in which reference TRBV19 and TRBJ2-1 provide the parts outside the CDR3, is DGGITQSPKYLFRKEGQNVTLSCEQNLNHDAMYWYRQDPGQGLRLIYYSQIVNDFQKGDIAEGYSVSREKKESFPLTVTSAQKNPTAFYLCASSIGTSGQFFGPGTRLTVL.

The genes are TRBV5-1 and TRBJ2-2; the match to TRBD1 covers 7 bases. With V trimmed by 4 bases and J by 1 base, 4 bases remained unmatched. CDR1 SGHRS and CDR2 YFSETQ come from the germline V gene. CDR3 length equals 15 residues. The CDR3 nucleotides are TGCGCCAGCAGCCTGGGACAGTTGAACACCGGGGAGCTGTTTTTT. Its protein is CASSLGQLNTGELFF.

This clone was seen a few times. The gene calls are TRBV6-6 and TRBJ2-7, with D perhaps TRBD2 (5 bases). Between the trimmed V and J ends, which lost 2 bases and 6 bases, there was a span of 11 bases. The CDR3 is 13 residues long. Germline V CDR1 and CDR2: MNHNY, SVGAGI (reference sequence). CDR3 DNA: TGTGCCAGCAGTTACCCGCCGAGGGCCGAGCAGTACTTC. This gives the protein CASSYPPRAEQYF.